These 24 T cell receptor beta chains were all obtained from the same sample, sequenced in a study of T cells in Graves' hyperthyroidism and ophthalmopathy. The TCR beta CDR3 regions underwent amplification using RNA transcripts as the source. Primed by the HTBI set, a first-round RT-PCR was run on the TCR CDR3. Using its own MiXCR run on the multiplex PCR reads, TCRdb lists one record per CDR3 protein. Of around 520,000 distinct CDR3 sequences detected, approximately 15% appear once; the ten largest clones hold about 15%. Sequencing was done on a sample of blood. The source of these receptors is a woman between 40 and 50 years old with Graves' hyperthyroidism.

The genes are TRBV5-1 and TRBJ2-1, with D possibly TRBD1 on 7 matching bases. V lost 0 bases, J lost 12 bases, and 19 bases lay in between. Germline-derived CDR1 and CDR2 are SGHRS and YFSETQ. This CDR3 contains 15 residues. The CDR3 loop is CASSLDPGGFSGQFF. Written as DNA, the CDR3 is TGCGCCAGCAGCTTGGACCCAGGGGGGTTTTCCGGGCAGTTCTTC.

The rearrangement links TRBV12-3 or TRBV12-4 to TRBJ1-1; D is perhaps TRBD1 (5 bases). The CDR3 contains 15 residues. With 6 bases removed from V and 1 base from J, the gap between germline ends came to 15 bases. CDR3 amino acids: CASRPQGRTNTEAFF. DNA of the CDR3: TGTGCCAGCAGGCCTCAGGGACGCACGAACACTGAAGCTTTCTTT.

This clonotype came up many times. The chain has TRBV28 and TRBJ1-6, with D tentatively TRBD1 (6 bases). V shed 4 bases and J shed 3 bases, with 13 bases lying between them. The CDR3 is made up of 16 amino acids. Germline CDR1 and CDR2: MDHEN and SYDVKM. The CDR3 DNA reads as TGTGCCAGCAGTTCGGGGGGGGGCGTCTATAATTCACCCCTCCACTTT. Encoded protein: CASSSGGGVYNSPLHF.

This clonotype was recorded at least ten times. CDR3 region: CATSRRLGDEQYF. Written as DNA, the CDR3 is TGCGCCACCTCCCGGCGGCTCGGGGACGAGCAGTACTTC. The rearrangement joins TRBV5-1 to TRBJ2-7; tentatively, D is TRBD2 (5 bases). CDR3 length equals 13 residues. Trimming removed 9 bases at V and 5 bases at J, with 18 bases between. The germline V gene encodes CDR1 SGHRS and CDR2 YFSETQ.

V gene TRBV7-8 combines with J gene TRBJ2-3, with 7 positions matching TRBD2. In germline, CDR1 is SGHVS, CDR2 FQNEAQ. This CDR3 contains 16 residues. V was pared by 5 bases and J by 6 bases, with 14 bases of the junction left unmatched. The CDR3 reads CASSPRTAGVTDTQYF. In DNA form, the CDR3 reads TGTGCCAGCAGCCCCAGAACGGCGGGAGTCACCGATACGCAGTATTTT.

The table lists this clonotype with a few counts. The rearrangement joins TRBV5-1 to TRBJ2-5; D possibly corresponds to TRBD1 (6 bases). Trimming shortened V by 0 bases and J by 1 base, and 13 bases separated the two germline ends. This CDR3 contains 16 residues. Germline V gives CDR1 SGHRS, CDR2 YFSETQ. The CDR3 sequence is CASSLDRVGLQETQYF. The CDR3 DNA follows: TGCGCCAGCAGCTTGGACAGGGTGGGCCTCCAAGAGACCCAGTACTTC.

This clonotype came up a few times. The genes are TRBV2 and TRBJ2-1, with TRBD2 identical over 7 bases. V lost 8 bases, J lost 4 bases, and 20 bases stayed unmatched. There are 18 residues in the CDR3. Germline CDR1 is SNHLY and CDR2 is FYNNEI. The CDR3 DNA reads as TGTGCCAGCTTTGGGTGGACTAGTCCTTTTGGGGTATACAATGAGCAGTTCTTC. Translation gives CASFGWTSPFGVYNEQFF. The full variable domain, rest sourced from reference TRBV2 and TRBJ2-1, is EPEVTQTPSHQVTQMGQEVILRCVPISNHLYFYWYRQILGQKVEFLVSFYNNEISEKSEIFDDQFSVERPDGSNFTLKIRSTKLEDSAMYFCASFGWTSPFGVYNEQFFGPGTRLTVL.

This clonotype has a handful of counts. The CDR3 loop reads CASSRQASINSGDGYTF. The CDR3, as DNA: TGTGCCAGCAGCCGACAGGCCTCAATAAATAGTGGGGATGGCTACACCTTC. The rearrangement uses TRBV5-6 and TRBJ1-2, with a tentative D call TRBD1 (6 bases). Per germline, CDR1 SGHDT and CDR2 YYEEEE. CDR3 length equals 17 residues. Trimming stripped 4 bases from V and 6 bases from J, with 25 bases between.

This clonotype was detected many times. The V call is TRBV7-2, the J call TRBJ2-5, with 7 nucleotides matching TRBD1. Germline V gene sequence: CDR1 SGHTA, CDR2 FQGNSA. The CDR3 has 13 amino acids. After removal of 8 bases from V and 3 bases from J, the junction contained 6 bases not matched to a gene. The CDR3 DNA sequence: TGTGCCAGCGGCCAGGGGGTTAAAGAGACCCAGTACTTC. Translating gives CASGQGVKETQYF.

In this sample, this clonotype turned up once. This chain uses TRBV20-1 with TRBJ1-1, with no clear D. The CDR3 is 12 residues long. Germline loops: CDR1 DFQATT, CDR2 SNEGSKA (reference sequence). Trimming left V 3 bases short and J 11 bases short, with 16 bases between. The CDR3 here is CSASGVLEGAFF. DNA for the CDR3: TGCAGTGCTAGTGGTGTCCTCGAGGGCGCTTTCTTT.

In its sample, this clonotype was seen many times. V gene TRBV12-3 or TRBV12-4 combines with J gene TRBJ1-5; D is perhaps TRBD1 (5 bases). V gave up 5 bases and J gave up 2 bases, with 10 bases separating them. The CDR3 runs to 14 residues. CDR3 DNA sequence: TGTGCCAGCAGTCAGGGTAGTCGCAATCAGCCCCAGCATTTT. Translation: CASSQGSRNQPQHF.

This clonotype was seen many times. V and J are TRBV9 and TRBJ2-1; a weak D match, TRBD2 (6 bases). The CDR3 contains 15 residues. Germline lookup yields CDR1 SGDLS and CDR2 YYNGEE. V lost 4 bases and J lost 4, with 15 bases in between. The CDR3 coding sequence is TGTGCCAGCAGCACGACCGGGACTGGATACAATGAGCAGTTCTTC. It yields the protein CASSTTGTGYNEQFF. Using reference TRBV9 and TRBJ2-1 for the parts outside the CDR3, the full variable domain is DSGVTQTPKHLITATGQRVTLRCSPRSGDLSVYWYQQSLDQGLQFLIQYYNGEERAKGNILERFSAQQFPDLHSELNLSSLELGDSALYFCASSTTGTGYNEQFFGPGTRLTVL.

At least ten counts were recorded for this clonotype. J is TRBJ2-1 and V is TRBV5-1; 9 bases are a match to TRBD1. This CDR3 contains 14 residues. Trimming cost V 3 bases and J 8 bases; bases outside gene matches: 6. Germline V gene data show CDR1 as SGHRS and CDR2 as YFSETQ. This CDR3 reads CASSSGQGTHEQFF. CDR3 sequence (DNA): TGCGCCAGCAGCTCTGGACAGGGGACGCATGAGCAGTTCTTC. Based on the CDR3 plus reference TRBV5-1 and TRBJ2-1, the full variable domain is KAGVTQTPRYLIKTRGQQVTLSCSPISGHRSVSWYQQTPGQGLQFLFEYFSETQRNKGNFPGRFSGRQFSNSRSEMNVSTLELGDSALYLCASSSGQGTHEQFFGPGTRLTVL.

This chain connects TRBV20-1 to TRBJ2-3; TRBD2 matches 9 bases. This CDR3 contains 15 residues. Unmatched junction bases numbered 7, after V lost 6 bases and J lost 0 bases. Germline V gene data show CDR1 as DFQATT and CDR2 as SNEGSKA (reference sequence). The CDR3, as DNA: TGCAGTGCGCGTGGGACTAGCCTAAGCACAGATACGCAGTATTTT. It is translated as CSARGTSLSTDTQYF.

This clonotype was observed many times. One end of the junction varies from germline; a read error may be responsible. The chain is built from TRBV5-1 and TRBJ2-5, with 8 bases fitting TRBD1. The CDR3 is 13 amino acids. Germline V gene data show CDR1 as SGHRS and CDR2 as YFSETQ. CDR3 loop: CASSLGQGETQYF. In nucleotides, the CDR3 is TGTGCCAGCAGCTTAGGACAGGGAGAGACCCAGTACTTC.

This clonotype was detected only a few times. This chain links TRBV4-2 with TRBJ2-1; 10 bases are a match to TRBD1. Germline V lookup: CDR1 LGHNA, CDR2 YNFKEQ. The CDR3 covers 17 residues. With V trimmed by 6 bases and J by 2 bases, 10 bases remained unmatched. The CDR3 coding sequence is TGTGCCAGCAGGAAAGACAGGGGGCTTCAGACCTACAATGAGCAGTTCTTC. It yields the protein CASRKDRGLQTYNEQFF.

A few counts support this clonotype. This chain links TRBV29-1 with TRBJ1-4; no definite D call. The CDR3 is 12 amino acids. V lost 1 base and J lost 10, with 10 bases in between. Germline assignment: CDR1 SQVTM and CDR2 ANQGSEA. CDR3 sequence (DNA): TGCAGCGTTGAAGGACTCGGCGGAAAACTGTTTTTT. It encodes CSVEGLGGKLFF.

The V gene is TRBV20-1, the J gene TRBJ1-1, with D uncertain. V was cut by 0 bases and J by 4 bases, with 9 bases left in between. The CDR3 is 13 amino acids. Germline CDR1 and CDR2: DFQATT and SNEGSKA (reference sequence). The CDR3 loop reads CSARDWEGTEAFF. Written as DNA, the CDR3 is TGCAGTGCTAGAGATTGGGAGGGCACTGAAGCTTTCTTT.

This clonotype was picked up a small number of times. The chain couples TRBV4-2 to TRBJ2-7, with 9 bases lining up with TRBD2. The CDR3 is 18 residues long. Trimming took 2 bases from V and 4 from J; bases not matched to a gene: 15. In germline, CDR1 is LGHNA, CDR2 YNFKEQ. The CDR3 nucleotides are TGTGCCAGCAGCCAATATCATTTCGAGGCGGGAGGGCCTTACGAGCAGTACTTC. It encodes CASSQYHFEAGGPYEQYF.

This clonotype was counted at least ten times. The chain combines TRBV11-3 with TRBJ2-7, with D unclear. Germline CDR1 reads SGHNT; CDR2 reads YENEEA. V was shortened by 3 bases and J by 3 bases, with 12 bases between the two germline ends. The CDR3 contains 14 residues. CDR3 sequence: CASSFGQLVYEQYF. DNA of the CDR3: TGTGCCAGCAGCTTCGGGCAACTTGTCTACGAGCAGTACTTC.

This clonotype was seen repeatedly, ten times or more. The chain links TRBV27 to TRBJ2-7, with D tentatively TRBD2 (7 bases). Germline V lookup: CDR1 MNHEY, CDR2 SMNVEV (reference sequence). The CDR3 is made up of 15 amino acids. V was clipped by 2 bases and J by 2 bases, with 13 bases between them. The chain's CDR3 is CASSLGGGGPYEQYF. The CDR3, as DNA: TGTGCCAGCAGTTTAGGGGGCGGGGGTCCCTACGAGCAGTACTTC.

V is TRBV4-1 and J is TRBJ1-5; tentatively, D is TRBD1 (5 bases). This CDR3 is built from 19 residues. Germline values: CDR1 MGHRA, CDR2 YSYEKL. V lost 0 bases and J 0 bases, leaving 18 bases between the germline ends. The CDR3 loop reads CASSQDLRGTLYSNQPQHF. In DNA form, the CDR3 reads TGCGCCAGCAGCCAAGATCTTAGAGGGACCCTCTATAGCAATCAGCCCCAGCATTTT.

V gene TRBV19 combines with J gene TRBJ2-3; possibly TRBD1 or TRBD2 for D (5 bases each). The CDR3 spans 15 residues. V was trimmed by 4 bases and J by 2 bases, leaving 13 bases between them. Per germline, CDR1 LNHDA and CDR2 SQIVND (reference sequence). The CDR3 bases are TGTGCCAGTAGTACGGGACCAGTATTCACAGATACGCAGTATTTT. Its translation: CASSTGPVFTDTQYF.

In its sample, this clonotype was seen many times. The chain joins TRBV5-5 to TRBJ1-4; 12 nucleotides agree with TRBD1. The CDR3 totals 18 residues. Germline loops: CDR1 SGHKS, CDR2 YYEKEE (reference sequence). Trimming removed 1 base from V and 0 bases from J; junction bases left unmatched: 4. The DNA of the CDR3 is TGTGCCAGCAGCTTGACGGGACAGGGGGCGGCAACTAATGAAAAACTGTTTTTT. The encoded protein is CASSLTGQGAATNEKLFF.